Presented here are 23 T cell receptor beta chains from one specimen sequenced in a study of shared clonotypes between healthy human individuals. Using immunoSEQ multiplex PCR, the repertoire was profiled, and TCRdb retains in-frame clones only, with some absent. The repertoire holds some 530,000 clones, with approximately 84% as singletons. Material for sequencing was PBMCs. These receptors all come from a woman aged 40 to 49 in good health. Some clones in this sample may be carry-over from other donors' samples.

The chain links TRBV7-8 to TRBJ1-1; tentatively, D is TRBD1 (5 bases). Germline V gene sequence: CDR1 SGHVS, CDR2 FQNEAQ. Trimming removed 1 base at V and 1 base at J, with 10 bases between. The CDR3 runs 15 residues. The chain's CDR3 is CASSLEFRANTEAFF. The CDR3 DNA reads TGTGCCAGCAGCTTAGAGTTCAGGGCGAACACTGAAGCTTTCTTT.

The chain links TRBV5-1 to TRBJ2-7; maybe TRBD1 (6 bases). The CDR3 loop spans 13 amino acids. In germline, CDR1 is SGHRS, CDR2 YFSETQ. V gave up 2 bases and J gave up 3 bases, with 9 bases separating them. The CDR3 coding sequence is TGCGCCAGCAGCTTAGGACAGTTCTACGAGCAGTACTTC. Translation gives CASSLGQFYEQYF.

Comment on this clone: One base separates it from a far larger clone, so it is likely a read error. CDR3 sequence reads: CAWNGNGGVGGYTF. The DNA for the CDR3 is TGTGCCTGGAACGGCAACGGTGGCGTAGGGGGCTACACCTTC. The rearrangement links TRBV30 to TRBJ1-2; D gene unclear. Trimming removed 4 bases at V and 8 bases at J, with 20 bases between. The CDR3 extends over 14 amino acids. CDR1 is GTSNPN and CDR2 is SVGIG in the germline V gene (reference sequence).

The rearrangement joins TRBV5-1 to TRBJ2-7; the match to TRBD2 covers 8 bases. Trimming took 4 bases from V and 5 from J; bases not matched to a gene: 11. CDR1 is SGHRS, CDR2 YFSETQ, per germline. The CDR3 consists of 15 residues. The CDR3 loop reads CASSPRGSGTHEQYF. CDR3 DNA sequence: TGCGCCAGCAGCCCCCGGGGTAGCGGGACCCACGAGCAGTACTTC.

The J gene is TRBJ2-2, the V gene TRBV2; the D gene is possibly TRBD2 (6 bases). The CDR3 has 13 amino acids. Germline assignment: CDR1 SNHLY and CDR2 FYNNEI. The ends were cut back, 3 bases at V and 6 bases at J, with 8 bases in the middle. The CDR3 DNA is TGTGCCAGCAGTGAGGAGGGATCCGGGGAGCTGTTTTTT. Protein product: CASSEEGSGELFF.

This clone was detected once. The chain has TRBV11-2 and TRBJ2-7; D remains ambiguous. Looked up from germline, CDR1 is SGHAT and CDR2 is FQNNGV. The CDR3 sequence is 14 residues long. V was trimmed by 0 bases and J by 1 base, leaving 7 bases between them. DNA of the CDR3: TGTGCCAGCAGCTTAGACCCAGGTTCCTACGAGCAGTACTTC. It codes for CASSLDPGSYEQYF.

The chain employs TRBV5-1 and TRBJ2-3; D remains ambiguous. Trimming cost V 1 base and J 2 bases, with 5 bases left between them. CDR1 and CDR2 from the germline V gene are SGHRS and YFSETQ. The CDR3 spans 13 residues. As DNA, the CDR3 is TGCGCCAGCAGCTTGCGAGACACAGATACGCAGTATTTT. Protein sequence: CASSLRDTDTQYF.

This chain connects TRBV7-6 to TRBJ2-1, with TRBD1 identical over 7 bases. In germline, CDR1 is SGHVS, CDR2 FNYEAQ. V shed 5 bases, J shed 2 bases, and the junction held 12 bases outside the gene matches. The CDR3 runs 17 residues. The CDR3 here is CASSTSQGDPAYNEQFF. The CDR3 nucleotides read TGTGCCAGCAGCACCTCCCAGGGGGACCCAGCCTACAATGAGCAGTTCTTC.

Written as DNA, the CDR3 is TGCGCCAGCAGTGGGACAGGGCTCACCGGGGAGCTGTTTTTT. It is translated as CASSGTGLTGELFF. The chain has TRBV10-1 and TRBJ2-2; the match to TRBD1 covers 8 bases. J gave up 4 bases and V 4 bases, and 2 bases lay outside the gene matches. Germline CDR1 WNHNN, CDR2 SYGVQD (reference sequence). The CDR3 covers 14 residues.

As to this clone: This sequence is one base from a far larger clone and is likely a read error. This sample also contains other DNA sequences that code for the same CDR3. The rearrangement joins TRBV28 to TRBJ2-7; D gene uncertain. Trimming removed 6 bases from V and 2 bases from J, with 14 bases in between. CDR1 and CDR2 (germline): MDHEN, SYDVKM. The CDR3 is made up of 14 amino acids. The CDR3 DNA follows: TGTGCCAGCAGCTTAGACACGGCTGCCTACGAGCAGTACTTC. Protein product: CASSLDTAAYEQYF. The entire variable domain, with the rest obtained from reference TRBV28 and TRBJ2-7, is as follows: DVKVTQSSRYLVKRTGEKVFLECVQDMDHENMFWYRQDPGLGLRLIYFSYDVKMKEKGDIPEGYSVSREKKERFSLILESASTNQTSMYLCASSLDTAAYEQYFGPGTRLTVT.

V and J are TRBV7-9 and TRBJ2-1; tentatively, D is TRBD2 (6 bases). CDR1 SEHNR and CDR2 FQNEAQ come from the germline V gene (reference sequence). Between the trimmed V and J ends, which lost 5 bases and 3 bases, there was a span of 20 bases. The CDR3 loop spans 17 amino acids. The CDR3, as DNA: TGTGCCAGCAGCCCCCCTATTAAGGACTACCTCTACAATGAGCAGTTCTTC. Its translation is CASSPPIKDYLYNEQFF. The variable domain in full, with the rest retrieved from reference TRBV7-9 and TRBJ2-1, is DTGVSQNPRHKITKRGQNVTFRCDPISEHNRLYWYRQTLGQGPEFLTYFQNEAQLEKSRLLSDRFSAERPKGSFSTLEIQRTEQGDSAMYLCASSPPIKDYLYNEQFFGPGTRLTVL.

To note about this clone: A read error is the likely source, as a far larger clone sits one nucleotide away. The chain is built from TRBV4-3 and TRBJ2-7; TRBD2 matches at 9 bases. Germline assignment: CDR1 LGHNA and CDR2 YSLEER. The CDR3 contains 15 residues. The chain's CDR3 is CVSSHVTSGSYEQYF. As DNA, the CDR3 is TGCGTCAGCAGCCACGTGACTAGCGGCTCCTACGAGCAGTACTTC.

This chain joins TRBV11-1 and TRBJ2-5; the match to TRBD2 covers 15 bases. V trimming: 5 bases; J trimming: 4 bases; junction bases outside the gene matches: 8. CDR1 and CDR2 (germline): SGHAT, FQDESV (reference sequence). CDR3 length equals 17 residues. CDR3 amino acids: CASSLGLAGGGRETQYF. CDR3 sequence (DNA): TGTGCCAGCAGCCTAGGACTAGCGGGAGGGGGAAGAGAGACCCAGTACTTC. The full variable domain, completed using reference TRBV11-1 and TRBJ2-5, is EAEVAQSPRYKITEKSQAVAFWCDPISGHATLYWYRQILGQGPELLVQFQDESVVDDSQLPKDRFSAERLKGVDSTLKIQPAELGDSAMYLCASSLGLAGGGRETQYFGPGTRLLVL.

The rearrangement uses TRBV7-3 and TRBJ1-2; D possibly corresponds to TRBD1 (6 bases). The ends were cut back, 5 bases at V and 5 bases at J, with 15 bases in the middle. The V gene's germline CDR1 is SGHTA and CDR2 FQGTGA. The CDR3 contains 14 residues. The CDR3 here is CASSPAGQGYGYTF. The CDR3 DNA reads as TGTGCCAGCAGCCCCGCAGGGCAGGGGTATGGCTACACCTTC.

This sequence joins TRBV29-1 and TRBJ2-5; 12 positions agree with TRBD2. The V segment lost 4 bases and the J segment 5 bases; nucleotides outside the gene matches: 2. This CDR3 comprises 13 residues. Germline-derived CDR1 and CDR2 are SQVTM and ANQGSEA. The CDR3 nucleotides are TGCAGCGTTGGGACTAGCGGGGTGGAGACCCAGTACTTC. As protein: CSVGTSGVETQYF.

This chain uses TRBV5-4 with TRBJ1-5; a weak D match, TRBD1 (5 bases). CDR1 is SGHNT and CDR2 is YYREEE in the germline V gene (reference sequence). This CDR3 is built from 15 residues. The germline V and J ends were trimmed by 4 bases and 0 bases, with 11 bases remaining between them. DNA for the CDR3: TGTGCCAGCAGCCTGGACACCGATAGCAATCAGCCCCAGCATTTT. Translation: CASSLDTDSNQPQHF.

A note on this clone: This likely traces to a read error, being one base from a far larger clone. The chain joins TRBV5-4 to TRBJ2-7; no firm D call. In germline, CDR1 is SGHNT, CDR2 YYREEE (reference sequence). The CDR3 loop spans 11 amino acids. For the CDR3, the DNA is TGTGCCAGCAGCCGTTACTACGAGCAGCACTTC. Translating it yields CASSRYYEQHF.

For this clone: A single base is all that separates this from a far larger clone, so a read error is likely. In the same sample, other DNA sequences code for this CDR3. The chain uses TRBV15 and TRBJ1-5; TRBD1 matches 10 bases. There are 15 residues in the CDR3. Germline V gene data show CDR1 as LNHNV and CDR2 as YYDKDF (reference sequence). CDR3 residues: CATSRGQGGNQPQHF. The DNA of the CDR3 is TGTGCCACTAGCAGAGGACAGGGGGGCAATCAGCCCCAGCATTTT.

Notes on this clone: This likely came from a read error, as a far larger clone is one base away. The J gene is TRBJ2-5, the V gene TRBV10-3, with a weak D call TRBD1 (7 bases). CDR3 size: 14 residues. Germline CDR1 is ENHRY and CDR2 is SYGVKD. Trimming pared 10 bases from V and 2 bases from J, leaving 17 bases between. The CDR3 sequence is CATGGQTGQETQYF. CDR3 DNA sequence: TGTGCCACCGGGGGACAGACAGGACAAGAGACCCAGTACTTC.

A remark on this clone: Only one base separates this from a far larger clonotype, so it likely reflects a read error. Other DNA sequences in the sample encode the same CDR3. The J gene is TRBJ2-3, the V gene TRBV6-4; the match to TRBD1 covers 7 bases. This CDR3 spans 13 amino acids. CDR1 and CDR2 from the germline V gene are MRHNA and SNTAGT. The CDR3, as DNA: TGTGCAAGCAGTGAGGGGGCCGAAGATACGCAGTATTTT. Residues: CASSEGAEDTQYF.

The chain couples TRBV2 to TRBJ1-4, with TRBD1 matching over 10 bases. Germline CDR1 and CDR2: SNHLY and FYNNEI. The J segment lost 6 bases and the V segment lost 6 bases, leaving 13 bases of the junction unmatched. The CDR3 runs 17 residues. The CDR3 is CASSRGQGVGQYEKLFF. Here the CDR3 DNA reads TGTGCCAGCAGCCGAGGACAGGGGGTTGGTCAGTATGAAAAACTGTTTTTT. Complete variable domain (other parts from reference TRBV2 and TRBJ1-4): EPEVTQTPSHQVTQMGQEVILRCVPISNHLYFYWYRQILGQKVEFLVSFYNNEISEKSEIFDDQFSVERPDGSNFTLKIRSTKLEDSAMYFCASSRGQGVGQYEKLFFGSGTQLSVL.

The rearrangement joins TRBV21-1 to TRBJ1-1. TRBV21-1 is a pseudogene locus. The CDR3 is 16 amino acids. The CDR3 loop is CASSKGLGGANTEAFF. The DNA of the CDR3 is TGTGCCAGCAGCAAAGGTCTGGGAGGGGCGAACACTGAAGCTTTCTTT.

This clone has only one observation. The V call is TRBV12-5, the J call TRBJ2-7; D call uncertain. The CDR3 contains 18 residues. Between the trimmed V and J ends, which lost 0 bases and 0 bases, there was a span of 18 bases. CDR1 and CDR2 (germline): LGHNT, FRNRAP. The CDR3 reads CASGLVRLILRSSYEQYF. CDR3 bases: TGTGCTAGTGGTTTGGTACGTTTAATTCTACGTAGCTCCTACGAGCAGTACTTC.